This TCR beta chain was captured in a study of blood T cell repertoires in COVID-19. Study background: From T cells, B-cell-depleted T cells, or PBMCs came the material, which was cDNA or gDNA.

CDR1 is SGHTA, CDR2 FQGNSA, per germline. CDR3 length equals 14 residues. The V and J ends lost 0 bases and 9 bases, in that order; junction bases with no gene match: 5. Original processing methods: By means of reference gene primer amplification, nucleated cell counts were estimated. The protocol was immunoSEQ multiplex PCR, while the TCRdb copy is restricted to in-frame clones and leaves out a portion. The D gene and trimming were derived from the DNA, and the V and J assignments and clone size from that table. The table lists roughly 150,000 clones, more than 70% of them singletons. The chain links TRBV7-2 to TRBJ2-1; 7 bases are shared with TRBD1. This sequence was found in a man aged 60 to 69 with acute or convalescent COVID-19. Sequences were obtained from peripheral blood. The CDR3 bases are TGTGCCAGCAGCTTAGCGCAGGGGGTGGCTGAGCAGTTCTTC. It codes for CASSLAQGVAEQFF.